This T cell receptor beta chain emerged from a study of blood T cell repertoires in COVID-19. Trimming left V 2 bases short and J 4 bases short, with 19 bases between. The CDR3 consists of 17 residues. Germline lookup yields CDR1 PRHDT and CDR2 FYEKMQ (reference sequence). Profiled with immunoSEQ multiplex PCR; TCRdb holds only in-frame clones, not every one. Of about 250,000 clones listed, 80% to 90% are singletons. The sample comprised PBMCs or T cells enriched from blood (not recorded which). The rearrangement uses TRBV13 and TRBJ2-3; tentatively, D is TRBD2 (7 bases). This clonotype was sampled from a woman aged 25 to 39 with acute COVID-19. The CDR3 DNA is TGTGCCAGCAGCTTAATGGGGTCGGGGGGCTTGGCAGATACGCAGTATTTT. Encoded protein: CASSLMGSGGLADTQYF. Filled out from reference TRBV13 and TRBJ2-3, the complete variable domain reads AAGVIQSPRHLIKEKRETATLKCYPIPRHDTVYWYQQGPGQDPQFLISFYEKMQSDKGSIPDRFSAQQFSDYHSELNMSSLELGDSALYFCASSLMGSGGLADTQYFGPGTRLTVL.